This entry concerns a single T cell receptor beta chain. The target antigen is unknown. The CDR3 spans 14 residues. Germline CDR1 is LGHNA and CDR2 is YNFKEQ. Trimming cost V 1 base and J 3 bases, with 9 bases left between them. The PCR made use of 60 Vbeta and 13 Jbeta primers. Here immunoSEQ multiplex PCR was the method, and the copy in TCRdb shows in-frame clones only, minus some. The sample shows about 140,000 clones, approximately 84% of them seen only once. The sample originates from a study of cytomegalovirus exposure and HLA in healthy donors. Whole-study findings and limits: The study designated 150 to 200 TCR beta chains cytomegalovirus-associated. As a later analysis showed, several of the most significant clusters appeared to be linked to common viral pathogens. It was reported in a later analysis that an Asian-associated ancestry cluster showed fewer N-insertions than the 666-donor mean.

The chain has TRBV4-2 and TRBJ1-1; no clear D gene. The receptor was derived from a man aged 25-45 years in good health and CMV-seropositive. The sequencing sample was made of PBMCs. The CDR3 DNA reads as TGTGCCAGCAGCCAAGTCCCAGAGGACACTGAAGCTTTCTTT. Translating it yields CASSQVPEDTEAFF.